This is a list of T cell receptor beta chains from one sample in a study of early T cells in non-severe SARS-CoV-2 infection. TCRdb called the 5' RACE reads again in MiXCR, with one record for every CDR3 protein. The table shows around 26,000 distinct CDR3 sequences, with nearly 4.5% occurring only once. What was sequenced was whole blood. The receptors derive from an adult who was a healthcare worker with PCR-confirmed SARS-CoV-2 infection or an uninfected control (not recorded which). CDR3s include the opening cysteine and the closing phenylalanine or tryptophan. The D gene is left open where the match is weak.

TRBJ2-3 | TRBD1 | TRBV6-1 | CASSELPGTGRTDTQYF
TRBJ2-7 | TRBD1 | TRBV7-2 | CASSWRQGPYEQYF
TRBJ2-2 | . | TRBV5-1 | CASSFQTNTGELFF
TRBJ1-6 | . | TRBV28 | CASSPDRDSPLHF
TRBJ2-2 | . | TRBV29-1 | CSVVGRANTGELFF
TRBJ2-1 | TRBD1 | TRBV28 | CASRNRGSNNEQFF
TRBJ2-3 | TRBD2 | TRBV2 | CASNLQRGSTDTQYF
TRBJ1-2 | TRBD1 | TRBV28 | CASSLRAPGQGYGYTF
TRBJ2-5 | TRBD1 | TRBV7-9 | CASSLAGGVETQYF
TRBJ1-3 | . | TRBV6-5 | CASSLTGQLSSGNTIYF
TRBJ2-2 | . | TRBV29-1 | CSVRRVTGELFF
TRBJ2-7 | . | TRBV28 | CASSRGRGQSHEQYF
TRBJ2-7 | . | TRBV7-6 | CASSLGLAYEQYF
TRBJ1-3 | . | TRBV14 | CASSQGTNVGNTIYF
TRBJ2-7 | TRBD1 | TRBV28 | CASSFLRQGAYEQYF
TRBJ2-1 | TRBD1 | TRBV28 | CASSFRTGGSEQFF
TRBJ1-5 | . | TRBV6-1 | CASSTRREQGRNQPQHF
TRBJ2-7 | TRBD1 | TRBV12-3/TRBV12-4 | CASSFGQEKYEQYF
TRBJ2-2 | . | TRBV18 | CASSGSPGDTGELFF
TRBJ1-1 | . | TRBV20-1 | CSARPGSLNTEAFF
TRBJ2-3 | TRBD1 | TRBV5-5 | CASSLLGGGFGTDTQYF
TRBJ2-3 | TRBD1 | TRBV28 | CASSLSLQGDTQYF
TRBJ1-6 | . | TRBV6-1 | CASSEVSNYNSPLHF
TRBJ1-1 | . | TRBV18 | CASSPLNTEAFF
TRBJ2-3 | TRBD1 | TRBV7-8 | CASSLSTGFADTQYF
TRBJ2-7 | . | TRBV7-9 | CASSLEGIEQYF
TRBJ2-7 | . | TRBV28 | CASSLHTSSYEQYF
TRBJ2-6 | . | TRBV20-1 | CSHRQRSGANVLTF
TRBJ2-7 | . | TRBV27 | CASSLSGSSYEQYF
TRBJ1-1 | . | TRBV5-6 | CASSFYRRNTEAFF
TRBJ2-5 | TRBD2 | TRBV5-4 | CASSLEGLAGGQETQYF
TRBJ2-3 | TRBD1 | TRBV9 | CASSSRDRGSDTQYF
TRBJ2-7 | TRBD1 | TRBV11-2 | CASSLFPGQALTYEQYF
TRBJ1-2 | . | TRBV20-1 | CSARDGGVQGYTF
TRBJ1-4 | . | TRBV12-3/TRBV12-4 | CATSVRVLNEKLFF
TRBJ2-5 | . | TRBV7-2 | CASSTRTEKETQYF
TRBJ2-5 | . | TRBV12-3/TRBV12-4 | CASSFGNIETQYF
TRBJ2-6 | . | TRBV11-2 | CASSLERFSGANVLTF
TRBJ2-2 | . | TRBV7-8 | CASSLVLVNTGELFF
TRBJ1-2 | . | TRBV19 | CASSPPEDYGYTF
TRBJ2-2 | . | TRBV3-1 | CASSPTGYTGELFF
TRBJ2-1 | . | TRBV20-1 | CSARRGGAGHEQFF
TRBJ2-4 | . | TRBV27 | CASMYTLAKNIQYF
TRBJ2-6 | . | TRBV2 | CAASFGANVLTF
TRBJ1-1 | . | TRBV6-6 | CASGWGKDTEAFF
TRBJ2-1 | TRBD2 | TRBV9 | CASSELAGGYNEQFF
TRBJ2-1 | TRBD2 | TRBV7-9 | CASSATGTSGDNEQFF
TRBJ2-7 | TRBD2 | TRBV7-2 | CASSFQTSGAYEQYF
TRBJ2-2 | . | TRBV5-4 | CASSLFTSRLRTGELFF
TRBJ2-3 | . | TRBV10-1 | CASSSDTTLPDTQYF
TRBJ1-2 | . | TRBV2 | CASSRENYGYTF